This T cell receptor beta chain was recorded in a study of blood T cell repertoires in COVID-19. Per the study methods: Amplification of reference gene primers provided the estimated nucleated cell counts. Assay used: immunoSEQ multiplex PCR; TCRdb lists only in-frame clones, some missing. Clone size and V and J calls were adopted from that table, with D and trimming inferred from the DNA. Of under 500,000 clones detected, 87% appear once; the ten largest clones hold around 1.8%. CDR3 size: 16 residues. Germline V gene sequence: CDR1 SGHTA, CDR2 FQGNSA. J gave up 7 bases and V 1 base, and 5 bases lay outside the gene matches.

The TCR sequence derives from a woman aged 18-30 years with acute COVID-19. V usage is TRBV7-2 and J usage is TRBJ1-6; 9 bases are shared with TRBD1. Sequenced material: PBMCs or T cells enriched from blood (not recorded which). Here the CDR3 reads CASSLGTGVGNSPLHF. CDR3 in DNA: TGTGCCAGCAGCTTAGGGACAGGGGTAGGGAATTCACCCCTCCACTTT.